The rows below give T cell receptor beta chains drawn from one sample of a study. TCRdb fed the 5' RACE reads into MiXCR, producing one record per CDR3 protein. The sample consists of fewer than 55,000 distinct CDR3 sequences, more than 20% of them appearing once. The material sequenced was Tregs sorted from a lymph node. Receptors were obtained from a female donor with breast cancer. Each CDR3 is given with its conserved first and last residue. Fields, in order: J gene, CDR3 length, V gene, clone size, D gene, CDR3 protein, CDR3 DNA. D genes are given only for firm matches. Clone size is shown for a subset of rows, as once, few, many or a class of expanded clone.

J: TRBJ2-1; length: 14; V: TRBV3-1; size: many; D: -; CDR3: CASSPLKQGGEQFF; DNA: TGTGCCAGCAGTCCCCTAAAACAGGGTGGTGAGCAGTTCTTC
J: TRBJ2-1; length: 14; V: TRBV18; size: many; D: -; CDR3: CASSPGVNNNEQFF; DNA: TGTGCCAGCTCACCAGGGGTCAATAACAATGAGCAGTTCTTC
J: TRBJ2-3; length: 15; V: TRBV28; size: many; D: -; CDR3: CASSPRQTSTDTQYF; DNA: TGTGCCAGCAGTCCACGACAGACTAGCACAGATACGCAGTATTTT
J: TRBJ2-5; length: 14; V: TRBV7-2; size: many; D: TRBD1; CDR3: CASSRQGTQETQYF; DNA: TGTGCCAGCAGCCGACAGGGGACCCAAGAGACCCAGTACTTC
J: TRBJ2-5; length: 14; V: TRBV6-6; size: many; D: -; CDR3: CASSYLGVQETQYF; DNA: TGTGCCAGCAGTTACCTTGGTGTTCAAGAGACCCAGTACTTC
J: TRBJ2-1; length: 15; V: TRBV6-1; size: few; D: -; CDR3: CASSPAVLSYNEQFF; DNA: TGTGCCAGCAGTCCGGCAGTTCTCTCCTACAATGAGCAGTTCTTC
J: TRBJ2-7; length: 15; V: TRBV11-2; size: -; D: TRBD2; CDR3: CASSLVTSGSNEQYF; DNA: TGTGCCAGCAGCTTAGTCACTAGCGGGAGCAACGAGCAGTACTTC
J: TRBJ2-4; length: 16; V: TRBV21-1; size: few; D: -; CDR3: CASSKAKGGGIDIQYF; DNA: TGTGCCAGCAGCAAAGCGAAAGGGGGGGGAATAGACATTCAGTACTTC
J: TRBJ2-3; length: 13; V: TRBV4-1; size: many; D: -; CDR3: CASSQDRTDTQYF; DNA: TGCGCCAGCAGCCAAGACAGGACAGATACGCAGTATTTT
J: TRBJ2-2; length: 17; V: TRBV7-9; size: -; D: TRBD2; CDR3: CASSYLTSGRFSGELFF; DNA: TGTGCCAGCAGCTACTTGACTAGCGGGAGGTTCTCCGGGGAGCTGTTTTTT
J: TRBJ2-3; length: 15; V: TRBV5-4; size: few; D: TRBD1; CDR3: CASSLGDRSTDTQYF; DNA: TGTGCCAGCAGCTTAGGGGACAGAAGCACAGATACGCAGTATTTT
J: TRBJ2-1; length: 15; V: TRBV7-9; size: -; D: -; CDR3: CASSLEQSSYNEQFF; DNA: TGTGCCAGCAGCTTAGAACAAAGCTCCTACAATGAGCAGTTCTTC